The 10 T cell receptor beta chains below all came from one sample that was sequenced in a study of blood T cell repertoires in COVID-19. Sequenced by immunoSEQ multiplex PCR; TCRdb stores in-frame clones only, minus some. The sample shows fewer than 250,000 clones, 65% to 85% of them seen only once. The specimen sequenced was peripheral blood. All receptors come from a woman aged 45-59 years with acute or convalescent COVID-19.

This clone was seen once. V and J are TRBV29-1 and TRBJ2-7; D might be TRBD1 (5 bases). V was trimmed by 0 bases and J by 0 bases, leaving 18 bases between them. The CDR3 has 17 amino acids. Per germline, CDR1 SQVTM and CDR2 ANQGSEA. The CDR3 is CSVEDLSRGGYSYEQYF. CDR3 nucleotide sequence: TGCAGCGTTGAAGATCTTTCAAGGGGCGGATACTCCTACGAGCAGTACTTC.

This clone has a handful of counts. The chain joins TRBV7-3 to TRBJ1-6; TRBD1 might be the D (5 bases). Germline V gives CDR1 SGHTA, CDR2 FQGTGA. The V and J ends lost 5 bases and 6 bases respectively, with 14 bases between them. The CDR3 is 15 amino acids. The CDR3 loop is CASSLNGRGNSPLHF. For the CDR3, the DNA is TGTGCCAGCAGCCTCAACGGGAGGGGTAATTCACCCCTCCACTTT.

This clone was recorded many times. The DNA for the CDR3 is TGTGCCAGCAGCCGATCGACTAGCGGGAGGACCAAGAACACCGGGGAGCTGTTTTTT. It translates to CASSRSTSGRTKNTGELFF. The rearrangement uses TRBV4-2 and TRBJ2-2; 13 nucleotides line up with TRBD2. Germline lookup yields CDR1 LGHNA and CDR2 YNFKEQ. The CDR3 loop spans 19 amino acids. The junction had 9 bases not matched to a gene; V was cut back by 4 bases and J by 1 base.

The chain employs TRBV15 and TRBJ2-1; 13 bases agree with TRBD2. Germline V gene sequence: CDR1 LNHNV, CDR2 YYDKDF (reference sequence). V lost 8 bases to trimming and J lost 4 bases; unmatched junction nucleotides: 2. The CDR3 is made up of 14 amino acids. This chain's CDR3 is CATGTSGMYNEQFF. CDR3 sequence (DNA): TGTGCCACCGGGACTAGCGGGATGTACAATGAGCAGTTCTTC.

The rearrangement links TRBV15 to TRBJ1-2; D is undetermined. This CDR3 is 15 amino acids long. CDR1 LNHNV and CDR2 YYDKDF come from the germline V gene (reference sequence). Trimming pared 3 bases from V and 3 bases from J, leaving 14 bases between. The CDR3 nucleotides read TGTGCCACCAGCAGGACCTCGGACGGGGACTATGGCTACACCTTC. Its translation: CATSRTSDGDYGYTF.

This rearrangement joins TRBV5-6 to TRBJ2-2; D perhaps matches TRBD1 (6 bases). V was pared by 0 bases and J by 6 bases, with 15 bases between. The CDR3 contains 16 residues. In germline, CDR1 is SGHDT, CDR2 YYEEEE. The CDR3 loop is CASSLEGEIWAGELFF. CDR3 DNA: TGTGCCAGCAGCTTGGAGGGGGAAATTTGGGCCGGGGAGCTGTTTTTT. The full variable domain, its missing parts supplied by reference TRBV5-6 and TRBJ2-2, is DAGVTQSPTHLIKTRGQQVTLRCSPKSGHDTVSWYQQALGQGPQFIFQYYEEEERQRGNFPDRFSGHQFPNYSSELNVNALLLGDSALYLCASSLEGEIWAGELFFGEGSRLTVL.

The rearrangement uses TRBV9 and TRBJ2-3; D remains unclear. From germline, CDR1 is SGDLS and CDR2 YYNGEE. The V gene lost 3 bases and the J gene lost 2 bases, with 7 bases spanning the gap. The CDR3 is 13 amino acids. CDR3 residues: CASSDYDTDTQYF. The CDR3 nucleotides read TGTGCCAGCAGCGACTACGACACAGATACGCAGTATTTT.

This chain joins TRBV20-1 and TRBJ2-7; 11 bases agree with TRBD2. V shed 3 bases, J shed 5 bases, and the junction held 9 bases outside the gene matches. This CDR3 spans 15 amino acids. Per germline, CDR1 DFQATT and CDR2 SNEGSKA (reference sequence). DNA of the CDR3: TGCAGTGCTAGTTCTCGCACTAGCGGGAGCGACGAGCAGTACTTC. Protein sequence: CSASSRTSGSDEQYF.

The rearrangement links TRBV6-5 to TRBJ1-2; 9 positions agree with TRBD1. Per germline, CDR1 MNHEY and CDR2 SVGAGI. The trim removed 5 bases at V and 7 bases at J, leaving 8 bases unmatched. This CDR3 is 14 amino acids long. The CDR3 DNA reads TGTGCCAGCAGTCCGAGGACAGGGGCGGGTGGCTACACCTTC. It translates to CASSPRTGAGGYTF.

The rearrangement links TRBV5-8 to TRBJ2-4; D might be TRBD1 (6 bases). The CDR3 spans 16 residues. Trimming pared 4 bases from V and 1 base from J, leaving 15 bases between. The germline gives CDR1 SGHTS, CDR2 YDEGEE. CDR3 sequence: CASSLGQPVAKNIQYF. The CDR3 DNA is TGTGCCAGCAGCCTCGGACAGCCCGTGGCCAAAAACATTCAGTACTTC.